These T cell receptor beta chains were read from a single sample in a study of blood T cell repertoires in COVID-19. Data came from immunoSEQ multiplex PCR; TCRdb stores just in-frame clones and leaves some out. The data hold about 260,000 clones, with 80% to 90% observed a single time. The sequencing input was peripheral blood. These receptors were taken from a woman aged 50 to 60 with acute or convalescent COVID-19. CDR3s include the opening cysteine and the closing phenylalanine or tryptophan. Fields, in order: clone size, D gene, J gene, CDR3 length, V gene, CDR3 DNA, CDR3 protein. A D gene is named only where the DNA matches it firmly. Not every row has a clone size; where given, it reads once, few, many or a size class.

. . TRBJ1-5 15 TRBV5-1 TGCGCCAGCAGCCCGCAAGGACAGCACAATCAGCCCCAGCATTTT CASSPQGQHNQPQHF
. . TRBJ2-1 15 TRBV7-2 TGTGCCAGCAGCTTAGCGGGGTCTTCTAGGGGTGAGCAGTTCTTC CASSLAGSSRGEQFF
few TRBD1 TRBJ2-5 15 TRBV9 TGTGCCAGCAGCGCGCGGGACAGGGCGCAAGAGACCCAGTACTTC CASSARDRAQETQYF
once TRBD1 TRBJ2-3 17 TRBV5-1 TGCGCCAGCAGCTTGTTATGGTCGGGACAGAGCACAGATACGCAGTATTTT CASSLLWSGQSTDTQYF
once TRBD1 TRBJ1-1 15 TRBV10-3 TGTGCCATCACCCGACAGGGGGCAAGCGGCACTGAAGCTTTCTTT CAITRQGASGTEAFF
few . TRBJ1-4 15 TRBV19 TGTGCCACCAAAGGAGTTGGTGCAACTAATGAAAAACTGTTTTTT CATKGVGATNEKLFF
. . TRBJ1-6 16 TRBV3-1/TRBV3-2 TGTGCCAGCAGCCAAGGTTCAGCCGGGGTTTATTCACCCCTCCACTTT CASSQGSAGVYSPLHF
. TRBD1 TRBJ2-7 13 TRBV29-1 TGCAGCGTTGCGCGGACAGGAAACTACGAGCAGTACTTC CSVARTGNYEQYF
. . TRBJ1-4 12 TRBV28 TGTGCCAGCAGTTTAAGGGGGGAAAAACTGTTTTTT CASSLRGEKLFF
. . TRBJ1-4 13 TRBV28 TGTGCCAGCAGTTTGAGGACACTCGAAAAACTGTTTTTT CASSLRTLEKLFF
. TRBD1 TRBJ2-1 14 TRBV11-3 TGTGCCAGCAGCCCGGACAGGGGGTCTACGACGCAGTTCTTC CASSPDRGSTTQFF
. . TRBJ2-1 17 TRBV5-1 TGCGCCAGCAGCCCGGTAATCTACAGGGACGGGGACAATGAGCAGTTCTTC CASSPVIYRDGDNEQFF
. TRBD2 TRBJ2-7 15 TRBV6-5 TGTGCCAGCCGGCTAGCGGGAGGGAATCCCTACGAGCAGTACTTC CASRLAGGNPYEQYF
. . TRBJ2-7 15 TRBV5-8 TGTGCCAGCAGCTTGGCCTGGGGAGGTACCTACGAGCAGTACTTC CASSLAWGGTYEQYF
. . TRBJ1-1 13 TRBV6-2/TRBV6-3 TGTGCCAGCAGTTCCCAGGGTTACACTGAAGCTTTCTTT CASSSQGYTEAFF
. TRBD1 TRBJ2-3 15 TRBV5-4 TGTGCCAGCAGCTTTGAGACAGGGTATTCGGATACGCAGTATTTT CASSFETGYSDTQYF
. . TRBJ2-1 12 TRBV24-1 TGTGCCACCAGTGGACCTAGGGAGGAGCAGTTCTTC CATSGPREEQFF
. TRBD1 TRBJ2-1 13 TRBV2 TGTGCCAGCCTGGGAAACAGGGGTAATGAGCAGTTCTTC CASLGNRGNEQFF
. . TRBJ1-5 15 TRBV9 TGTGCCAGCAGCGTAGGTGTGGCGGGCAATCAGCCCCAGCATTTT CASSVGVAGNQPQHF
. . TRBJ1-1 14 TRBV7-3 TGTGCCAGCAGCTTACTGGGAGTAGGCACTGAAGCTTTCTTT CASSLLGVGTEAFF
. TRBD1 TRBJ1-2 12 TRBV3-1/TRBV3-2 TGTGCCAGCAGCCAGGGACAGGGTACGAACACCTTC CASSQGQGTNTF
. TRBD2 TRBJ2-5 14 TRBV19 TGTGCCAGTAACCGGGGGGGCCGGGTGGAGACCCAGTACTTC CASNRGGRVETQYF
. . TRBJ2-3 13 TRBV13 TGTGCCAGCACCCTGGGCCCCACAGATACGCAGTATTTT CASTLGPTDTQYF
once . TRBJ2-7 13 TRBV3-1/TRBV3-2 TGTGCCAGCAGCCAAGATAAGACAGTCGAGCAGTACTTC CASSQDKTVEQYF
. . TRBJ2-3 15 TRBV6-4 TGTGCCAGCAGTGATCGAGGCGGTAGCACAGATACGCAGTATTTT CASSDRGGSTDTQYF
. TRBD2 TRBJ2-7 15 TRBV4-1 TGCGCCAGCAGCCAAGCAACTAGCGCGGGCTACGAGCAGTACTTC CASSQATSAGYEQYF
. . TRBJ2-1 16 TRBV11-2 TGTGCCAGCAGCCTATTGACGGGAGTAGGTTACAATGAGCAGTTCTTC CASSLLTGVGYNEQFF
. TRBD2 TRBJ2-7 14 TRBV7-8 TGTGCCAGCAGCTCTTTAGCGGGAGGGTACGAGCAGTACTTC CASSSLAGGYEQYF